One and the same sample provided the 10 T cell receptor beta chains below, sequenced in a study of control samples from healthy donors and cancer patients (TCRdb year 2020). Library method: the immunoSEQ multiplex PCR assay. In TCRdb, the immuneACCESS table is reduced to in-frame sequences with V and J assigned. These tables do not hold every clone; where another copy was compared, an unresolved V gene accounts for under half, and the others remain unexplained. The sample yields roughly 79,000 clones; approximately 80% were counted once. The ten largest clones add up to over 13% of the sample. Sequencing input: blood. The source is a man aged 45 to 65 in good health.

CDR3: CASRPGQGAYEQYF. In DNA, the CDR3 is TGCGCCAGCAGACCCGGACAGGGGGCTTACGAGCAGTACTTC. The V call is TRBV5-1, the J call TRBJ2-7, with TRBD1 matching 11 bases. V lost 5 bases and J lost 4; bases outside the gene matches: 5. There are 14 residues in the CDR3. CDR1 is SGHRS, CDR2 YFSETQ, per germline. The complete variable domain, with remaining parts taken from reference TRBV5-1 and TRBJ2-7, reads KAGVTQTPRYLIKTRGQQVTLSCSPISGHRSVSWYQQTPGQGLQFLFEYFSETQRNKGNFPGRFSGRQFSNSRSEMNVSTLELGDSALYLCASRPGQGAYEQYFGPGTRLTVT.

The rearrangement joins TRBV5-4 to TRBJ2-3; D perhaps matches TRBD1 (5 bases). V lost 4 bases and J lost 1, with 16 bases in between. CDR1 and CDR2 from the germline V gene are SGHNT and YYREEE (reference sequence). This CDR3 is built from 16 residues. In nucleotides, the CDR3 is TGTGCCAGCAGCGGGGCACGCACCAGGGGCACAGATACGCAGTATTTT. Protein product: CASSGARTRGTDTQYF.

CDR3 sequence reads: CASSLAGRTDTQYF. The CDR3 bases are TGTGCCAGCAGCTTAGCGGGTAGGACGGATACGCAGTATTTT. The J gene is TRBJ2-3, the V gene TRBV5-6; D perhaps matches TRBD2 (6 bases). V lost 2 bases and J 6 bases, leaving 13 bases between the germline ends. The CDR3 loop spans 14 amino acids. Germline-derived CDR1 and CDR2 are SGHDT and YYEEEE.

J is TRBJ2-1 and V is TRBV18; possibly TRBD2 for D (5 bases). Germline assignment: CDR1 KGHSH and CDR2 LQKENI. The CDR3 consists of 17 residues. V was cut by 0 bases and J by 1 base, with 13 bases left in between. CDR3 nucleotides: TGTGCCAGCTCACCACCGGGAGCGGCAGAGTCCTACAATGAGCAGTTCTTC. Amino acid sequence: CASSPPGAAESYNEQFF.

The gene calls are TRBV29-1 and TRBJ2-2, with 12 positions matching TRBD1. Germline-derived CDR1 and CDR2 are SQVTM and ANQGSEA. This CDR3 region has 13 residues. J gave up 6 bases and V 5 bases, and 1 base lay outside the gene matches. Here the CDR3 reads CSVRDRGPGELFF. The CDR3 DNA follows: TGCAGCGTTCGGGACAGGGGGCCCGGGGAGCTGTTTTTT.

The chain recombines TRBV6-6 with TRBJ1-3; D may be TRBD1 (6 bases). The germline gives CDR1 MNHNY, CDR2 SVGAGI (reference sequence). Trimming pared 6 bases from V and 3 bases from J, leaving 12 bases between. This CDR3 has 14 amino acids. CDR3 sequence reads: CASSPAGVGNTIYF. CDR3 DNA sequence: TGTGCCAGCAGCCCCGCAGGGGTTGGAAACACCATATATTTT.

A single count supports this clone. The chain employs TRBV4-3 and TRBJ2-7, with 12 positions matching TRBD2. This CDR3 contains 13 residues. Germline V CDR1 and CDR2: LGHNA, YSLEER. V was clipped by 5 bases and J by 5 bases; unmatched bases: 1. As DNA, the CDR3 is TGCGCCAGCAGCGGACTAGCGGGAAACGAGCAGTACTTC. Amino acid sequence: CASSGLAGNEQYF.

The chain recombines TRBV7-2 with TRBJ2-5; tentatively, D is TRBD2 (6 bases). Germline loops: CDR1 SGHTA, CDR2 FQGNSA. This CDR3 is 14 amino acids long. Trimming took 5 bases from V and 3 from J, leaving 13 bases between them. The CDR3 bases are TGTGCCAGCAGCGCGGGGACGCCAAAAGAGACCCAGTACTTC. This encodes CASSAGTPKETQYF.

J is TRBJ2-2 and V is TRBV7-2; TRBD1 aligns across 8 bases. With V trimmed by 5 bases and J by 5 bases, 7 bases remained unmatched. The CDR3 loop spans 15 amino acids. Germline assignment: CDR1 SGHTA and CDR2 FQGNSA. The chain's CDR3 is CASSIHRGRTGELFF. The CDR3 DNA reads TGTGCCAGCAGCATACACAGGGGGAGGACCGGGGAGCTGTTTTTT.

The gene calls are TRBV2 and TRBJ2-7; 9 bases align to TRBD2. The CDR3 covers 15 residues. V lost 3 bases, J lost 2 bases, and 5 bases stayed unmatched. The germline V gene has CDR1 SNHLY and CDR2 FYNNEI. The CDR3 DNA sequence: TGTGCCAGCAGTGAGAGGGCTAGCGGGACCTACGAGCAGTACTTC. Residues: CASSERASGTYEQYF.